This TCR beta chain was identified in a study of blood T cell repertoires in COVID-19. As for the study in general: Recovered Cohort 3 donors showed two negative PCRs, clearance, or symptom resolution. Spain, Italy and the United States supplied samples that represented acute and convalescent COVID-19.

Germline CDR1 reads SQVTM; CDR2 reads ANQGSEA. The length of the CDR3 is 12 residues. Trimming stripped 4 bases from V and 6 bases from J, with 9 bases between. Participant ages covered roughly 18 to 89 years across 24 US areas. Authors' data handling: The authors estimated nucleated cell counts from reference gene primer amplification. Profiled with immunoSEQ multiplex PCR; TCRdb holds only in-frame clones, not every one. The D gene and trimming were derived from the DNA, and the V and J assignments and clone size from that table. The sample consists of 200,000 or so clones, more than 75% of them appearing once.

Material for sequencing was PBMCs or T cells enriched from blood (not recorded which). The receptor was isolated from a young man in a cohort exposed to, infected with or recovered from COVID-19 (not recorded which). This chain joins TRBV29-1 and TRBJ2-2; TRBD1 is a possible D gene (5 bases). DNA for the CDR3: TGCAGCGTTGCAGGGTTGGCCGGGGAGCTGTTTTTT. Protein: CSVAGLAGELFF.